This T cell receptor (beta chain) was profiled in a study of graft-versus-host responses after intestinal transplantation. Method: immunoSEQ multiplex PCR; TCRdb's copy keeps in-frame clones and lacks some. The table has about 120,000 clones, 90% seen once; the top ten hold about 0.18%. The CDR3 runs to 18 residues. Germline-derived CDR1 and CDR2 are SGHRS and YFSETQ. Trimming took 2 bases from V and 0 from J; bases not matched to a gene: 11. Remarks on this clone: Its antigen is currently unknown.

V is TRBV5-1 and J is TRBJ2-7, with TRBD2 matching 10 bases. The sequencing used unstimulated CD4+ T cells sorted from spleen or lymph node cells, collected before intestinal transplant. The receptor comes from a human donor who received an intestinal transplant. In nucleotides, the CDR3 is TGCGCCAGCAGCTTCCTAGCGGGAGTAACCAAGAGCTCCTACGAGCAGTACTTC. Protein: CASSFLAGVTKSSYEQYF.